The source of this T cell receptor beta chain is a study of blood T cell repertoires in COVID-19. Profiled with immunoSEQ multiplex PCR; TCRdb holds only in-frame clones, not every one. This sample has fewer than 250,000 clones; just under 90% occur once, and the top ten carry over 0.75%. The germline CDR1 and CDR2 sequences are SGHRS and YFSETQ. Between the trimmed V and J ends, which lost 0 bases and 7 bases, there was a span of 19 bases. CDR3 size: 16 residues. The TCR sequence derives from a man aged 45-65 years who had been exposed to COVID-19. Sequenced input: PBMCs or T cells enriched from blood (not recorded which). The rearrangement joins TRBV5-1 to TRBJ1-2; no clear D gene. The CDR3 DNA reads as TGCGCCAGCAGCTTGGATACAGTCTCTGGTCTCGGTGGCTACACCTTC. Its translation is CASSLDTVSGLGGYTF.